These 31 T cell receptor beta chains came from one sample sequenced in a study of T cell repertoires in cytomegalovirus infection. Antigens for these TCRs are unknown. TCRdb fed the reads into MiXCR, producing one record per CDR3 protein. The sample includes hundreds of thousands of distinct CDR3 sequences, about 30% seen only once; the top ten take 15% to 20%. The input for sequencing was cultured PBMCs, taken from culture after CMV antigen stimulation. All receptors derive from a human donor in good health (CMV status not recorded). Some clones in this sample may be carry-over from other donors' samples.

The chain recombines TRBV27 with TRBJ1-1; D might be TRBD1 (5 bases). The V gene's germline CDR1 is MNHEY and CDR2 SMNVEV (reference sequence). The CDR3 consists of 17 residues. V was clipped by 6 bases and J by 5 bases, with 25 bases between them. In nucleotides, the CDR3 is TGTGCCAGCAGCCAAGCTCCCTTTCGGGGCGGTGGAACTGAAGCTTTCTTT. Residues: CASSQAPFRGGGTEAFF.

Only a few counts were recorded for this clonotype. The CDR3 here is CASSQVWLQGDEKLFF. Here the CDR3 DNA reads TGCGCCAGCAGCCAAGTTTGGCTACAGGGGGATGAAAAACTGTTTTTT. This sequence joins TRBV4-1 and TRBJ1-4, with TRBD1 matching 8 bases. With V trimmed by 1 base and J by 6 bases, 7 bases remained unmatched. This CDR3 has 16 amino acids. Germline CDR1 is MGHRA and CDR2 is YSYEKL.

In its sample, this clonotype was seen a few times. The genes are TRBV19 and TRBJ1-6; D is undetermined. With 4 bases removed from V and 6 bases from J, the gap between germline ends came to 16 bases. Germline assignment: CDR1 LNHDA and CDR2 SQIVND (reference sequence). The CDR3 is made up of 16 amino acids. Here the CDR3 reads CASSTSPGRPNSPLHF. The CDR3 nucleotides are TGTGCCAGTAGTACATCCCCGGGCAGACCTAATTCACCCCTCCACTTT.

The CDR3 loop reads CSAPGLANTEAFF. The DNA of the CDR3 is TGCAGTGCACCGGGCCTGGCGAACACTGAAGCTTTCTTT. The gene calls are TRBV20-1 and TRBJ1-1; D remains unclear. The germline V gene encodes CDR1 DFQATT and CDR2 SNEGSKA (reference sequence). The CDR3 is 13 amino acids. The V and J ends lost 6 bases and 1 base respectively, with 12 bases between them.

The genes are TRBV27 and TRBJ2-5, with D perhaps matching TRBD1 or TRBD2 (6 bases each). V gave up 0 bases and J gave up 0 bases, with 20 bases separating them. Germline lookup yields CDR1 MNHEY and CDR2 SMNVEV (reference sequence). CDR3 size: 19 residues. This chain's CDR3 is CASSLSRGTGAKYQETQYF. CDR3 coding DNA: TGTGCCAGCAGTTTATCAAGAGGGACGGGGGCGAAATACCAAGAGACCCAGTACTTC.

This clonotype has only a few counts. The J gene is TRBJ2-7, the V gene TRBV12-3 or TRBV12-4; D ambiguous. Trimming left V 3 bases short and J 5 bases short, with 11 bases between. The CDR3 has 13 amino acids. Here the CDR3 reads CASSLVRGDEQYF. The DNA for the CDR3 is TGTGCCAGCAGTTTGGTCCGTGGGGACGAGCAGTACTTC.

This clonotype appeared once. The gene calls are TRBV5-4 and TRBJ2-5, with 7 nucleotides matching TRBD1. Germline loops: CDR1 SGHNT, CDR2 YYREEE (reference sequence). The CDR3 sequence is 13 residues long. V was pared by 4 bases and J by 5 bases, with 5 bases of the junction left unmatched. CDR3 nucleotides: TGTGCCAGCAGCACAGGGGCAGGGGAGACCCAGTACTTC. It encodes CASSTGAGETQYF.

Only a few counts were recorded for this clonotype. The chain links TRBV12-3 or TRBV12-4 to TRBJ2-7; 8 positions match TRBD1. Trimming took 6 bases from V and 5 from J; bases not matched to a gene: 3. The CDR3 runs to 12 residues. CDR3 residues: CASRSGGNEQYF. Written as DNA, the CDR3 is TGTGCCAGCAGGTCAGGGGGCAACGAGCAGTACTTC.

This clonotype was counted many times. V is TRBV7-2 and J is TRBJ2-1; unclear D gene. CDR1 is SGHTA and CDR2 is FQGNSA in the germline V gene. The V end was cut by 0 bases, the J end by 6 bases, with 9 bases between. This CDR3 has 14 amino acids. The CDR3 coding sequence is TGTGCCAGCAGCTTAGCGGGGTTCAGCAATGAGCAGTTCTTC. Its translation is CASSLAGFSNEQFF.

This clonotype was detected only a few times. The V and J genes are TRBV20-1 and TRBJ2-6; D remains unclear. V lost 0 bases to trimming and J lost 0 bases, with 12 bases between them. The CDR3 extends over 17 amino acids. The germline gives CDR1 DFQATT, CDR2 SNEGSKA (reference sequence). The CDR3 region is CSARDMGSSSGANVLTF. The CDR3 DNA sequence: TGCAGTGCTAGAGATATGGGAAGTAGCTCTGGGGCCAACGTCCTGACTTTC.

The chain couples TRBV7-9 to TRBJ1-1; weak D call: TRBD1 (6 bases). Trimming removed 3 bases from V and 3 bases from J, with 11 bases in between. This CDR3 has 14 residues. The germline V gene encodes CDR1 SEHNR and CDR2 FQNEAQ (reference sequence). DNA of the CDR3: TGTGCCAGCAGCTTCCGGGGGCCGGACACTGAAGCTTTCTTT. Its translation: CASSFRGPDTEAFF.

The rearrangement joins TRBV20-1 to TRBJ2-5; TRBD2 matches 9 bases. This CDR3 comprises 13 residues. Trimming cost V 5 bases and J 4 bases; bases outside gene matches: 5. Per the germline V gene, CDR1 is DFQATT and CDR2 is SNEGSKA (reference sequence). The CDR3 bases are TGCAGTGCTTCTAGCGGGATTGGAGAGACCCAGTACTTC. Translating gives CSASSGIGETQYF.

In this sample, this clonotype turned up many times. This chain uses TRBV7-2 with TRBJ2-7, with 7 positions matching TRBD2. V lost 6 bases and J lost 6; bases outside the gene matches: 11. The V gene's germline CDR1 is SGHTA and CDR2 FQGNSA. The CDR3 length is 14 residues. The CDR3 DNA follows: TGTGCCAGCAGTTTAACCGGGACTACCTTCGAGCAGTACTTC. Translating gives CASSLTGTTFEQYF.

V usage is TRBV7-2 and J usage is TRBJ2-6; D might be TRBD1 or TRBD2, each matching 5 bases. The CDR3 totals 17 residues. The germline V gene encodes CDR1 SGHTA and CDR2 FQGNSA. V was trimmed by 3 bases and J by 0 bases, leaving 12 bases between them. The DNA for the CDR3 is TGTGCCAGCAGCTTTGGGGGACCGAACTCTGGGGCCAACGTCCTGACTTTC. Encoded protein: CASSFGGPNSGANVLTF.

The rearrangement joins TRBV4-1 to TRBJ2-3; no clear D. Germline assignment: CDR1 MGHRA and CDR2 YSYEKL. The CDR3 runs to 13 residues. V dropped 2 bases and J dropped 6 bases, with 9 bases sitting between them. The CDR3 nucleotides read TGCGCCAGCAGCCAACCTGCCGCGGATACGCAGTATTTT. It specifies CASSQPAADTQYF.

This clonotype came up many times. The rearrangement uses TRBV7-6 and TRBJ1-4, with a possible D match to TRBD1 (6 bases). Germline loops: CDR1 SGHVS, CDR2 FNYEAQ. The CDR3 is 15 amino acids. V lost 5 bases and J lost 0, with 10 bases in between. The CDR3 sequence is CASSPDSATNEKLFF. The CDR3 region has the DNA TGTGCCAGCAGCCCGGACAGTGCAACTAATGAAAAACTGTTTTTT.

Worth noting for this clonotype: This may come from a read error, since a much larger clone is one base off. The chain couples TRBV7-2 to TRBJ2-7; D not certain. This CDR3 has 13 amino acids. The ends were cut back, 2 bases at V and 6 bases at J, with 11 bases in the middle. Germline V gene data show CDR1 as SGHTA and CDR2 as FQGNSA. The CDR3 DNA reads TGTGCCAGCAGCTTAACGCGCTTCTGCGAGCAGTACTTC. It translates to CASSLTRFCEQYF.

The genes are TRBV4-2 and TRBJ1-5; perhaps TRBD1 as D (6 bases). Between the trimmed V and J ends, which lost 0 bases and 9 bases, there was a span of 24 bases. This CDR3 has 18 amino acids. Germline CDR1 and CDR2: LGHNA and YNFKEQ. The CDR3, as DNA: TGTGCCAGCAGCCAAGATGATAGAGGGGGTGGTCCTGGCGGGCCCCAGCATTTT. Amino acid sequence: CASSQDDRGGGPGGPQHF.

The CDR3 bases are TGCAGTGCGAAATTTGGTGCGTTTTTCACTGAAGCTTTCTTT. Its protein is CSAKFGAFFTEAFF. The chain links TRBV20-1 to TRBJ1-1; D unclear. This CDR3 spans 14 amino acids. Germline V gives CDR1 DFQATT, CDR2 SNEGSKA (reference sequence). V was shortened by 6 bases and J by 4 bases, with 18 bases between the two germline ends.

This sequence joins TRBV18 and TRBJ2-3, with D tentatively TRBD1 or TRBD2 (5 bases each). The V end lost 0 bases, the J end lost 8 bases, and 18 bases lay between the germline ends. Germline V gives CDR1 KGHSH, CDR2 LQKENI. The CDR3 sequence is 16 residues long. The CDR3 DNA follows: TGTGCCAGCTCACCACCGGTGGGGACGACCCCCGCTACGCAGTATTTT. Its protein is CASSPPVGTTPATQYF.

The V gene is TRBV7-8, the J gene TRBJ1-6; D possibly corresponds to TRBD1 (6 bases). There are 18 residues in the CDR3. V was pared by 10 bases and J by 8 bases, with 30 bases between. CDR1 SGHVS and CDR2 FQNEAQ come from the germline V gene. CDR3 in DNA: TGTGCCACCTCCGGGGGGCGCACGAGGACGCGTAATTATTCACCCCTCCACTTT. This translates into CATSGGRTRTRNYSPLHF.

This clonotype was observed at least ten times. This chain links TRBV7-8 with TRBJ1-1; no reliable D call. This CDR3 spans 12 amino acids. Germline lookup yields CDR1 SGHVS and CDR2 FQNEAQ. V lost 5 bases, J lost 7 bases, and 11 bases lay in between. CDR3 loop: CASSPEHLEAFF. CDR3 nucleotides: TGTGCCAGCAGCCCGGAACACCTTGAAGCTTTCTTT.

The table lists this clonotype with many counts. The chain couples TRBV7-2 to TRBJ2-7; D is uncertain. This CDR3 is built from 13 residues. Germline CDR1 is SGHTA and CDR2 is FQGNSA. V lost 3 bases, J lost 3 bases, and 9 bases lay in between. The CDR3 coding sequence is TGTGCCAGCAGCTTCGTCATCTACTACGAGCAGTACTTC. Translating gives CASSFVIYYEQYF. The whole variable domain, remainder taken from reference TRBV7-2 and TRBJ2-7, is GAGVSQSPSNKVTEKGKDVELRCDPISGHTALYWYRQSLGQGLEFLIYFQGNSAPDKSGLPSDRFSAERTGGSVSTLTIQRTQQEDSAVYLCASSFVIYYEQYFGPGTRLTVT.

V usage is TRBV11-2 and J usage is TRBJ2-7; 8 bases match TRBD2. The germline V gene encodes CDR1 SGHAT and CDR2 FQNNGV. With 5 bases clipped from V and 2 bases from J, the junction kept 8 bases outside the gene matches. The CDR3 spans 15 residues. CDR3 DNA sequence: TGTGCCAGCAGCGGACGACTAGCGTTCACCTACGAGCAGTACTTC. Its protein is CASSGRLAFTYEQYF.

This clonotype was seen a handful of times. This sequence joins TRBV20-1 and TRBJ2-7, with 12 nucleotides matching TRBD2. V trimming: 6 bases; J trimming: 1 base; junction bases outside the gene matches: 7. Germline CDR1 and CDR2: DFQATT and SNEGSKA (reference sequence). The CDR3 is 15 amino acids. The CDR3 protein is CSAPTSGSISYEQYF. CDR3 DNA: TGCAGTGCCCCGACTAGCGGGAGTATATCCTACGAGCAGTACTTC.

The sample holds many counts of this clonotype. This chain links TRBV7-2 with TRBJ2-7; D is ambiguous. The germline V gene has CDR1 SGHTA and CDR2 FQGNSA. CDR3 length equals 14 residues. Trimming cost V 4 bases and J 0 bases, with 10 bases left between them. CDR3 sequence: CASSSMSGSYEQYF. The CDR3 DNA is TGTGCCAGCAGCTCTATGTCGGGCTCCTACGAGCAGTACTTC.

A few counts support this clonotype. The rearrangement joins TRBV7-8 to TRBJ1-1; no reliable D call. This CDR3 is built from 14 residues. V was clipped by 5 bases and J by 1 base, with 11 bases between them. Germline CDR1 SGHVS, CDR2 FQNEAQ. CDR3 amino acids: CASSIVKGNTEAFF. The CDR3 region has the DNA TGTGCCAGCAGCATCGTGAAGGGGAACACTGAAGCTTTCTTT.

This clonotype was seen more than once but under ten times. This rearrangement joins TRBV12-3 or TRBV12-4 to TRBJ1-2; D is uncertain. This CDR3 has 14 residues. With 5 bases removed from V and 4 bases from J, the gap between germline ends came to 14 bases. The CDR3 sequence is CASSPPWVSYGYTF. The CDR3 nucleotides read TGTGCCAGCAGTCCCCCGTGGGTTTCCTATGGCTACACCTTC.

V usage is TRBV4-1 and J usage is TRBJ2-1, with 9 bases that match TRBD2. V gave up 4 bases and J gave up 9 bases; unmatched junction bases: 1. The CDR3 length is 12 residues. Germline V CDR1 and CDR2: MGHRA, YSYEKL. CDR3 residues: CASSLSGSEQFF. Here the CDR3 DNA reads TGCGCCAGCAGCCTTAGCGGGAGTGAGCAGTTCTTC.

The chain recombines TRBV6-2 or TRBV6-3 with TRBJ2-7; possibly TRBD1 for D (5 bases). The V gene's germline CDR1 is MNHEY and CDR2 SVGEGT. The CDR3 runs to 16 residues. V shed 2 bases and J shed 1 base, with 15 bases lying between them. The DNA of the CDR3 is TGTGCCAGCAGTTACCCCGACAGATACCTTTCCTACGAGCAGTACTTC. Protein product: CASSYPDRYLSYEQYF.

Notes on this clonotype: Germline is not matched at one junction end, which may reflect a read error. V usage is TRBV7-2 and J usage is TRBJ2-1; perhaps TRBD2 as D (6 bases). This CDR3 comprises 15 residues. The germline gives CDR1 SGHTA, CDR2 FQGNSA. The CDR3 loop is CASSRPGLPYNAQFF. The CDR3 nucleotides read TGTGCCAGCAGCCGACCGGGACTCCCCTACAATGCGCAGTTCTTC.